These 11 T cell receptor beta chains were sequenced from one sample in a study of blood T cell repertoires in COVID-19. Some clones are missing from TCRdb's copy, which holds only in-frame ones; the method was immunoSEQ multiplex PCR. There are approximately 190,000 clones in the sample; 79% occur only once, and about 18% lies in the top ten. The source material was peripheral blood. All receptors derive from a man aged 55 to 69 with active or convalescent COVID-19.

This clone was detected ten times or more. The rearrangement joins TRBV6-5 to TRBJ2-5; possible D gene TRBD1, 6 bases. From germline, CDR1 is MNHEY and CDR2 SVGAGI. This CDR3 region has 15 residues. Trimming took 5 bases from V and 5 from J, leaving 18 bases between them. The CDR3 loop is CASSTSLGAGETQYF. CDR3 DNA: TGTGCCAGCAGTACGTCTTTGGGGGCAGGGGAGACCCAGTACTTC.

The chain joins TRBV20-1 to TRBJ1-5, with D maybe TRBD1 (5 bases). Between the trimmed V and J ends, which lost 3 bases and 6 bases, there was a span of 15 bases. CDR1 and CDR2 from the germline V gene are DFQATT and SNEGSKA (reference sequence). The CDR3 is 14 residues long. The CDR3 bases are TGCAGTGCTAGTTTTCGGGGGGACGGTCAGCCCCAGCATTTT. Residues: CSASFRGDGQPQHF.

This sequence joins TRBV7-2 and TRBJ2-5; 8 positions agree with TRBD1. The germline gives CDR1 SGHTA, CDR2 FQGNSA. CDR3 length equals 16 residues. J gave up 5 bases and V 5 bases, and 13 bases lay outside the gene matches. CDR3 bases: TGTGCCAGCAGCCAGTTGCCCGGACAGGGTGATGAGACCCAGTACTTC. It encodes CASSQLPGQGDETQYF.

The chain combines TRBV27 with TRBJ2-1; TRBD2 aligns across 8 bases. Losses at the gene ends were 6 bases for V and 0 bases for J; bases not matched to a gene: 13. This CDR3 contains 18 residues. Germline-derived CDR1 and CDR2 are MNHEY and SMNVEV (reference sequence). This CDR3 is CASSLAGSTLSSYNEQFF. In nucleotides, the CDR3 is TGTGCCAGCAGCTTAGCGGGATCCACCCTCAGCTCCTACAATGAGCAGTTCTTC.

V usage is TRBV28 and J usage is TRBJ2-7; D remains ambiguous. The germline CDR1 and CDR2 sequences are MDHEN and SYDVKM. The CDR3 contains 13 residues. V lost 2 bases, J lost 2 bases, and 7 bases lay in between. The CDR3 coding sequence is TGTGCCAGCAGTTTAGACATTACCTACGAGCAGTACTTC. Amino acids: CASSLDITYEQYF.

The chain uses TRBV2 and TRBJ1-4, with TRBD1 as a possible D gene (6 bases). With 3 bases removed from V and 4 bases from J, the gap between germline ends came to 9 bases. Germline V lookup: CDR1 SNHLY, CDR2 FYNNEI. This CDR3 has 14 amino acids. As DNA, the CDR3 is TGTGCCAGCAGTGACACCAGGGGTAATGAAAAACTGTTTTTT. It codes for CASSDTRGNEKLFF.

About this clone: A much bigger clone sits one base away, suggesting this may be a read error. The same CDR3 arises from other DNA sequences in this sample as well. This sequence joins TRBV5-1 and TRBJ1-5, with D tentatively TRBD1 (6 bases). Trimming took off 0 bases at V and 0 bases at J, with 7 bases between the two ends. Germline CDR1 is SGHRS and CDR2 is YFSETQ. The CDR3 spans 15 residues. DNA for the CDR3: TGCGCCAGCAGCTTGGACAGGGCTAGCAATCAGCCCCAGCATTTT. Residues: CASSLDRASNQPQHF.

A word on this clone: In the same sample, other DNA sequences code for this CDR3. The chain links TRBV18 to TRBJ1-1; 9 nucleotides match TRBD1. With 6 bases clipped from V and 5 bases from J, the junction kept 7 bases outside the gene matches. Germline CDR1 is KGHSH and CDR2 is LQKENI. The CDR3 runs to 14 residues. The CDR3 region has the DNA TGTGCCAGCTCGCCTGGACAGGGGAGGACTGAAGCTTTCTTT. Translating gives CASSPGQGRTEAFF. Complete variable domain (other parts from reference TRBV18 and TRBJ1-1): NAGVMQNPRHLVRRRGQEARLRCSPMKGHSHVYWYRQLPEEGLKFMVYLQKENIIDESGMPKERFSAEFPKEGPSILRIQQVVRGDSAAYFCASSPGQGRTEAFFGQGTRLTVV.

The chain carries TRBV28 and TRBJ1-5; tentative D call: TRBD1 (5 bases). Germline V gene data show CDR1 as MDHEN and CDR2 as SYDVKM. CDR3 size: 14 residues. Trimming cost V 6 bases and J 0 bases, with 9 bases left between them. CDR3 sequence: CASSLQVSNQPQHF. CDR3 in DNA: TGTGCCAGCAGCTTACAGGTTAGCAATCAGCCCCAGCATTTT.

The V call is TRBV11-2, the J call TRBJ2-7; 9 nucleotides match TRBD1. The trim removed 0 bases at V and 1 base at J, leaving 4 bases unmatched. The CDR3 runs 16 residues. Per the germline V gene, CDR1 is SGHAT and CDR2 is FQNNGV. In DNA, the CDR3 is TGTGCCAGCAGCTTAGATCTGGGACAGGGATCCTACGAGCAGTACTTC. As protein: CASSLDLGQGSYEQYF.

The chain uses TRBV7-9 and TRBJ2-2; D perhaps matches TRBD1 (6 bases). This CDR3 region has 19 residues. Germline V CDR1 and CDR2: SEHNR, FQNEAQ (reference sequence). V was trimmed by 3 bases and J by 0 bases, leaving 20 bases between them. DNA for the CDR3: TGTGCCAGCAGCTTGAGACGTACAGGGAGAATCTCGAACACCGGGGAGCTGTTTTTT. Residues: CASSLRRTGRISNTGELFF.